These T cell receptor beta chains were read from a single sample in a study of blood T cell repertoires in COVID-19. Repertoires were generated with immunoSEQ multiplex PCR, while TCRdb's copy carries only in-frame clones and drops some. The table lists a few hundred thousand clones, 85% of them singletons. Sequencing used peripheral blood. The receptors here all came from a woman in her late teens or twenties with acute or convalescent COVID-19. Both conserved end residues are part of each CDR3. A D gene is named only where the DNA matches it firmly. Where a row states a size, it is once, few, many or the class of an expanded clone; other rows omit it.

v_call	j_call	d_call	clone_size	cdr3_aa	cdr3_nt
TRBV2	TRBJ1-1	NA	NA	CASSGQGNTEAFF	TGTGCCAGCAGTGGACAAGGGAACACTGAAGCTTTCTTT
TRBV6-4	TRBJ2-7	NA	NA	CASTKEIACSYEQYF	TGTGCCAGCACGAAGGAGATAGCGTGCTCCTACGAGCAGTACTTC
TRBV11-2	TRBJ1-1	TRBD1	NA	CASSYDRDSATEAFF	TGTGCCAGCAGCTATGACCGGGACAGCGCCACTGAAGCTTTCTTT
TRBV7-9	TRBJ2-5	NA	once	CASSAAQETQYF	TGTGCCAGCAGCGCGGCTCAAGAGACCCAGTACTTC
TRBV30	TRBJ2-2	NA	NA	CAWRWGPGELFF	TGTGCCTGGAGGTGGGGCCCAGGGGAGCTGTTTTTT
TRBV6-5	TRBJ1-5	TRBD1	NA	CASSPSGTGSQPQHF	TGTGCCAGCAGTCCCTCAGGGACAGGGAGTCAGCCCCAGCATTTT
TRBV27	TRBJ1-2	NA	NA	CASSPNRASNYGYTF	TGTGCCAGCAGTCCTAACAGGGCCTCTAACTATGGCTACACCTTC
TRBV7-3	TRBJ2-2	NA	NA	CASSFGGGKTSGELFF	TGTGCCAGCAGCTTCGGAGGCGGAAAGACGTCCGGGGAGCTGTTTTTT
TRBV27	TRBJ1-1	NA	once	CASSVQRGGEAFF	TGTGCCAGCAGTGTTCAGCGGGGCGGGGAAGCTTTCTTT
TRBV9	TRBJ1-2	TRBD1	few	CASSTRQGAGYGYTF	TGTGCCAGCAGCACTCGACAGGGGGCCGGCTATGGCTACACCTTC
TRBV28	TRBJ1-1	NA	NA	CASSFPGVNTEAFF	TGTGCCAGCAGTTTTCCAGGGGTGAACACTGAAGCTTTCTTT
TRBV3-1/TRBV3-2	TRBJ2-1	TRBD2	NA	CASSKRGRGSYNEQFF	TGTGCCAGCAGCAAAAGAGGGAGGGGCTCCTACAATGAGCAGTTCTTC
TRBV9	TRBJ2-1	NA	NA	CASESGTSSYNEQFF	TGTGCCAGCGAGAGCGGGACAAGCTCCTACAATGAGCAGTTCTTC
TRBV27	TRBJ2-7	NA	NA	CASSLGAGTPAYEQYF	TGTGCCAGCAGTCTGGGGGCCGGGACGCCTGCCTACGAGCAGTACTTC
TRBV10-1	TRBJ1-3	NA	once	CASRSDWGGPLSGNTIYF	TGCGCCAGCAGATCAGATTGGGGGGGCCCCCTCTCTGGAAACACCATATATTTT
TRBV12-3/TRBV12-4	TRBJ1-2	NA	NA	CASSFAGRGGYTF	TGTGCCAGCAGTTTTGCAGGGCGCGGTGGCTACACCTTC
TRBV2	TRBJ2-1	NA	NA	CASSEAGKEFF	TGTGCCAGCAGTGAGGCAGGGAAGGAGTTCTTC
TRBV21-1	TRBJ2-2	NA	once	CASSKGGAEVGPGELFF	TGTGCCAGCAGCAAAGGTGGAGCGGAGGTAGGTCCCGGGGAGCTGTTTTTT
TRBV10-3	TRBJ2-3	NA	NA	CAISPGQTSTDTQYF	TGTGCCATCAGCCCGGGACAAACTAGCACAGATACGCAGTATTTT
TRBV4-1	TRBJ2-1	TRBD1	NA	CASSQEDRTGGSNEQFF	TGCGCCAGCAGCCAAGAAGATCGGACAGGGGGAAGCAATGAGCAGTTCTTC
TRBV5-1	TRBJ1-1	TRBD1	NA	CASSLAGTVSEAFF	TGCGCCAGCAGCTTGGCCGGGACAGTCTCTGAAGCTTTCTTT
TRBV19	TRBJ2-7	NA	NA	CASSPIGSSRNEQYF	TGTGCCAGTAGCCCGATCGGGAGCAGCAGGAACGAGCAGTACTTC
TRBV6-1	TRBJ2-2	NA	NA	CASSEASGELFF	TGTGCCAGCAGTGAAGCTAGCGGGGAGCTGTTTTTT
TRBV7-2	TRBJ1-2	TRBD1	NA	CASSLALGTGRYGYTF	TGTGCCAGCAGCTTAGCGCTCGGGACAGGGCGGTATGGCTACACCTTC
TRBV5-1	TRBJ2-7	TRBD1	NA	CASSLVGQTYEQYF	TGCGCCAGCAGCTTGGTGGGACAGACTTACGAGCAGTACTTC
TRBV5-6	TRBJ2-2	TRBD1	NA	CASSWGQGAVGELFF	TGTGCCAGCAGCTGGGGACAGGGGGCGGTCGGGGAGCTGTTTTTT
TRBV4-2	TRBJ2-3	NA	NA	CASSQDGRGSDTQYF	TGTGCCAGCAGCCAAGATGGACGGGGATCCGATACGCAGTATTTT
TRBV7-8	TRBJ2-7	NA	NA	CASSVGGAGYEQYF	TGTGCCAGCAGCGTTGGAGGGGCGGGTTACGAGCAGTACTTC
TRBV5-1	TRBJ2-2	NA	NA	CASSLRLTTGELFF	TGCGCCAGCAGCTTAAGACTTACCACCGGGGAGCTGTTTTTT
TRBV9	TRBJ1-2	NA	NA	CASSTSRGRDYGYTF	TGTGCCAGCAGCACCTCCAGGGGACGGGACTATGGCTACACCTTC
TRBV6-5	TRBJ1-6	NA	few	CAHPSGDVNSPLHF	TGTGCCCACCCGAGCGGGGACGTTAATTCACCCCTCCACTTT
TRBV5-1	TRBJ2-5	NA	NA	CASSLDREKTQYF	TGCGCCAGCAGCTTGGACAGGGAGAAGACCCAGTACTTC
TRBV5-1	TRBJ1-1	NA	NA	CASSLTGNTEAFF	TGCGCCAGCAGCCTCACGGGGAACACTGAAGCTTTCTTT
TRBV11-2	TRBJ2-3	TRBD1	NA	CASSLRDRGQDTQYF	TGTGCCAGCAGCCTCCGGGACAGGGGGCAAGATACGCAGTATTTT
TRBV19	TRBJ1-1	NA	NA	CATSVGQTEAFF	TGTGCCACCTCCGTGGGGCAAACTGAAGCTTTCTTT
TRBV18	TRBJ1-4	TRBD1	once	CASSPNQGALTNEKLFF	TGTGCCAGCTCACCTAATCAGGGGGCGCTTACTAATGAAAAACTGTTTTTT
TRBV29-1	TRBJ2-7	TRBD1	NA	CSVGDRGVDEQYF	TGCAGCGTTGGAGACAGGGGGGTGGACGAGCAGTACTTC
TRBV19	TRBJ1-1	TRBD1	NA	CASSHSTGIGIEAFF	TGTGCCAGTAGTCACTCGACAGGGATCGGAATTGAAGCTTTCTTT
TRBV4-2	TRBJ1-2	NA	NA	CASSQTISGGYYGYTF	TGTGCCAGCAGCCAAACAATCTCCGGGGGATACTATGGCTACACCTTC
TRBV11-2	TRBJ2-7	NA	NA	CASSPGVVGGHEQYF	TGTGCCAGCAGCCCCGGGGTGGTAGGTGGACACGAGCAGTACTTC
TRBV2	TRBJ2-7	TRBD1	few	CASKNRGIGYEQYF	TGTGCCAGCAAGAACAGGGGGATAGGCTACGAGCAGTACTTC
TRBV9	TRBJ2-1	TRBD2	NA	CASSSSGGGYNEQFF	TGTGCCAGCAGCTCCAGCGGGGGGGGCTACAATGAGCAGTTCTTC
TRBV12-3/TRBV12-4	TRBJ1-5	TRBD1	NA	CASTQGDQPQHF	TGTGCCAGCACACAGGGGGATCAGCCCCAGCATTTT
TRBV28	TRBJ1-4	TRBD1	NA	CASSWQGVDEKLFF	TGTGCCAGCAGTTGGCAGGGGGTAGATGAAAAACTGTTTTTT
TRBV19	TRBJ2-1	TRBD2	once	CASSIPSGGANEQFF	TGTGCCAGTAGTATCCCCAGCGGGGGGGCCAATGAGCAGTTCTTC
TRBV5-1	TRBJ1-3	NA	once	CASSLSPTAGNTIYF	TGCGCCAGCAGCTTGAGTCCGACTGCCGGAAACACCATATATTTT
TRBV7-9	TRBJ2-7	TRBD2	NA	CASSRGTRPYEQYF	TGTGCCAGCAGCCGAGGGACTAGGCCTTACGAGCAGTACTTC
TRBV14	TRBJ2-7	NA	NA	CASSQDSNRDYEQYF	TGTGCCAGCAGCCAAGATAGTAACAGAGACTACGAGCAGTACTTC
TRBV5-1	TRBJ1-4	NA	NA	CASSPDSATNEKLFF	TGCGCCAGCAGCCCGGACAGTGCAACTAATGAAAAACTGTTTTTT
TRBV2	TRBJ1-5	NA	NA	CASSLSQRNQPQHF	TGTGCCAGCAGTTTAAGCCAACGCAATCAGCCCCAGCATTTT
TRBV5-5	TRBJ1-2	NA	NA	CASSFPNPTNYGYTF	TGTGCCAGCAGCTTCCCTAATCCCACTAACTATGGCTACACCTTC
TRBV5-5	TRBJ1-2	NA	NA	CASSSPRTEDGYTF	TGTGCCAGCAGCAGCCCTCGAACGGAGGATGGCTACACCTTC
TRBV9	TRBJ2-3	TRBD2	few	CASSVEGGLAGGQTDTQYF	TGTGCCAGCAGCGTAGAGGGAGGGCTAGCGGGGGGGCAAACAGATACGCAGTATTTT
TRBV11-2	TRBJ1-1	NA	NA	CASSLVFWQAEAFF	TGTGCCAGCAGCTTAGTCTTTTGGCAGGCTGAAGCTTTCTTT
TRBV6-1	TRBJ2-3	NA	NA	CASSVGEGRGFTDTQYF	TGTGCCAGCAGTGTCGGGGAGGGCAGGGGATTCACAGATACGCAGTATTTT
TRBV6-5	TRBJ1-6	NA	NA	CAGQRDKNSPLHF	TGTGCCGGGCAACGGGACAAGAATTCACCCCTCCACTTT
TRBV2	TRBJ1-3	NA	NA	CATSAGAGVGNTIYF	TGTGCCACTAGCGCCGGGGCGGGGGTCGGAAACACCATATATTTT
TRBV28	TRBJ1-5	TRBD1	NA	CASSLTDRTYSNQPQHF	TGTGCCAGCAGTTTGACGGACAGGACATATAGCAATCAGCCCCAGCATTTT
TRBV27	TRBJ1-2	TRBD1	few	CASRGNLDRGLYGYTF	TGTGCCAGCAGAGGGAACCTCGACAGGGGCCTTTATGGCTACACCTTC
TRBV5-4	TRBJ1-1	NA	NA	CASSLGQVGGGAEAFF	TGTGCCAGCAGCTTGGGCCAGGTTGGCGGGGGAGCTGAAGCTTTCTTT